One T cell receptor (beta chain) is described in this entry. Possible read error: a much larger clone is one base away. Template material for amplifying TCR beta CDR3 regions consisted of RNA transcripts. Primed by the HTBI set, a first-round RT-PCR was run on the TCR CDR3. Using its own MiXCR run on the multiplex PCR reads, TCRdb lists one record per CDR3 protein. The data show 190,000 or so distinct CDR3 sequences, approximately 16% seen once. CDR3 length equals 16 residues. Per the germline V gene, CDR1 is SGHTA and CDR2 is FQGNSA. The V gene lost 2 bases and the J gene lost 4 bases, with 14 bases spanning the gap. Criteria for exclusion of patients were uncontrolled infection, other autoimmune disease, pregnancy or lactation. This sample is drawn from a study of T cells in Graves' hyperthyroidism and ophthalmopathy. In the study overall: The blood sample was taken at first diagnosis, before treatment began.

Source material: blood. The sequence derives from a man aged 40-55 years with Graves' hyperthyroidism. The chain is built from TRBV7-2 and TRBJ2-2, with a weak D call TRBD1 (6 bases). The CDR3 loop reads CASSLRRQEFTGELFF. The CDR3 DNA is TGTGCCAGCAGCTTAAGGCGACAGGAGTTCACCGGGGAGCTGTTTTTT.